This TCR beta chain was retrieved from a study of tissue T cells after allogeneic stem cell transplantation. Remarks on this clone: The genes and germline here are from mouse. The DNA ends 1 residue before the CDR3 does, and the rest of the CDR3 is filled in from the germline J gene.

The assay was immunoSEQ multiplex PCR, and TCRdb's table has in-frame clones only and misses some. The table includes over 45,000 clones, 65% to 85% detected once. This CDR3 has 15 amino acids. The V gene's germline CDR1 is NSQYPW and CDR2 LRSPGD (reference sequence). V gave up 1 base and J gave up 3 bases; unmatched junction bases: 1. Sequences were obtained from sorted cells pooled from one or two spleens. The receptor's source is a pool of C57BL/6 mice in good health. The chain is built from TRBV1 and TRBJ2-5; 10 bases fit TRBD2. CDR3 region: CTCSAGTGGQDTQYF. CDR3 DNA (partial): TGCACCTGCAGTGCAGGGACTGGGGGTCAAGACACCCAGTAC.